The text below deals with one T cell receptor beta chain. This clonotype occurred many times. Its binding antigen is unknown. No much larger clone is present one base from it, and per-base qualities are unavailable. The sequencer listed for this sample is Illumina HiSeq 2500. TCR beta libraries were prepared by quantitative 5'-RACE with molecular barcodes. In the paper's pipeline: A new computational method based on a probabilistic model of VDJ rearrangement was used to identify disease-linked TCR variants. The public reads were run again by TCRdb, first through fastp at Q25 and then through MiXCR, and only productive beta chains were kept. Merged by CDR3 protein, the rows form single entries marked with the most common genes and DNA. The V and J calls and clone size come from TCRdb's table, not from the authors' own analysis. A total of fewer than 250,000 distinct CDR3 sequences appear in this sample, 25% to 30% of them only once. The top ten hold less than 8.5% of the sample.

V ends up 4 bases short and J 8 bases short, with an unmatched junction base count of 5. The CDR3 numbers 13 residues from cysteine through phenylalanine. Solely the CDR3 DNA is kept, with 39 bases framed from the first base. As encoded in the germline V gene, CDR1 is SGHRS while CDR2 is YFSETQ. This record belongs to a study of CD8 T cells in ankylosing spondylitis listed by TCRdb under 2017. Some background on the complete study: To find TCR variants linked to disease, the study profiled T cell receptor beta repertoires in ankylosing spondylitis patients and healthy donors. The whole study cohort included 85 to 120 healthy donors and some 27 ankylosing spondylitis patients. Peripheral blood was sampled, and synovial fluid was also collected from ankylosing spondylitis patients.

General conclusions and limits of the study: The disease-linked clones were reported as significantly enriched in matched synovial fluid samples from ankylosing spondylitis patients. A TCR beta motif of 7 or 8 highly homologous amino acid variants appeared characteristic of blood from ankylosing spondylitis patients. Some motif variants had previously been reported in the synovial fluid and blood of reactive arthritis patients, which suggests shared mechanisms of disease initiation. The disease-linked clones showed a CD8+ phenotype and occurred at relatively low frequencies in peripheral blood.

This clonotype was sampled from a male donor with ankylosing spondylitis or in good health (not recorded which). The chain is assembled from TRBV5-1 and TRBJ1-4; 7 middle bases align to TRBD1. Sequencing was performed on blood, either unsorted or a sorted T cell fraction (not recorded which). The CDR3 has the sequence CASSRTGEEKLFF. Here is the DNA: TGCGCCAGCAGCCGAACAGGGGAAGAAAAACTGTTTTTT.